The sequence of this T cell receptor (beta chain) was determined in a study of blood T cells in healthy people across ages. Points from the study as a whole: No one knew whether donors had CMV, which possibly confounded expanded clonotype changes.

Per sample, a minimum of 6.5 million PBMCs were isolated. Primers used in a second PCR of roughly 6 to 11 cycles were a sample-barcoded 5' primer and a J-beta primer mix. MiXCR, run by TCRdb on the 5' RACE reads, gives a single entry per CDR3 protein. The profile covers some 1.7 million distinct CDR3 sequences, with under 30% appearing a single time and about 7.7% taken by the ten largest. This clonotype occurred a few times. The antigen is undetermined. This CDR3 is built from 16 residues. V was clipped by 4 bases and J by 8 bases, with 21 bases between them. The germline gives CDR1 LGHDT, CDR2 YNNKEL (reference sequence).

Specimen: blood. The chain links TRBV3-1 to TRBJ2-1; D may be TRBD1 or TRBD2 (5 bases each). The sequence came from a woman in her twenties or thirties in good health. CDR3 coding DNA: TGTGCCAGCAGCCCTCTTACAAGCGAGAGGGGAGATGAGCAGTTCTTC. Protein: CASSPLTSERGDEQFF.